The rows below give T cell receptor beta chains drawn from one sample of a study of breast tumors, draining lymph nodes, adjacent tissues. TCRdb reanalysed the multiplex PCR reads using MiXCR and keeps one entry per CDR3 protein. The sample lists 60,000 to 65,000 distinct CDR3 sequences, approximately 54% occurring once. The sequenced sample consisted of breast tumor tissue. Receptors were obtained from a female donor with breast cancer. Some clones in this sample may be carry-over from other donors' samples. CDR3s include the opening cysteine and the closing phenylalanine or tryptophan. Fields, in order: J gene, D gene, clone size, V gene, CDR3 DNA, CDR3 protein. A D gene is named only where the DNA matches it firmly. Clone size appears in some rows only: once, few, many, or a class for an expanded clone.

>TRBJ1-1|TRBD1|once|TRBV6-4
TGTGCCAGCAGTGACTCGTCCGGGACAGCGAACACTGAAGCTTTCTTT
CASSDSSGTANTEAFF
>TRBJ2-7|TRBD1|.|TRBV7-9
TGTGCCAGCAGCTTAACCAGGGACAGGGGCTACGAGCAGCACTTC
CASSLTRDRGYEQHF
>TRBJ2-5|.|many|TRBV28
TGTGCCAGCAGGCAAAGGGAAGAGACCCAGTACTTC
CASRQREETQYF
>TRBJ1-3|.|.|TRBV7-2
TGTGCTAGTGTTGCAAGATTTGGTGGAAACACCATATATTTT
CASVARFGGNTIYF
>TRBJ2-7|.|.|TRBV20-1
TGCAGTGCTAGAGGGACCAGATACGAGCAGTACTTC
CSARGTRYEQYF
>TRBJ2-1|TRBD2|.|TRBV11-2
TGTGCCAGCAGCTTTAGCGGGATCGCGGGGGGTAAGAATGAGCAGTTCTTC
CASSFSGIAGGKNEQFF
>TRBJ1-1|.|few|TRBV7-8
TGTGCCAGCAGCTTAGAGATGTACACTGAAGCTTTCTTT
CASSLEMYTEAFF
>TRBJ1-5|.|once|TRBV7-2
TGTGCCAGCAGCTTAGGGCCGACCGATCCGGGTACCCAGCATTTT
CASSLGPTDPGTQHF
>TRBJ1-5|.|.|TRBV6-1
TGTGCCAGCAGTGAAAGCGGATATAGCAATCAGCCCCAGCATTTT
CASSESGYSNQPQHF
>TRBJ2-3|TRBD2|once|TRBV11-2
TGTGCCAGCAGCTTTCTACGGGGGGGCTCCACAGATACGCAGTATTTT
CASSFLRGGSTDTQYF
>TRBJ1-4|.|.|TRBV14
TGTGCCAGCAGCCTCACCGAGGGGACTATCGAAAAACTGTTTTTT
CASSLTEGTIEKLFF
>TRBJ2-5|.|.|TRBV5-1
TGCGCCAGCAGCTTCCCGGGGCGAGGGGACACCCAGTACTTC
CASSFPGRGDTQYF
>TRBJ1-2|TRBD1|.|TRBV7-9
TGTGCCAGCAGCCGCCTGGGCAGGGGGATCTATGGCTACACCTTC
CASSRLGRGIYGYTF
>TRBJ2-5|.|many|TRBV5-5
TGTGCCAGCATCGAACGACCCCCAGGCCAAGAGACCCAGTACTTC
CASIERPPGQETQYF
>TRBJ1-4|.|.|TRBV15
TGTGCCACCAGCAGAGGGGGGACGAATGAAAAACTGTTTTTT
CATSRGGTNEKLFF
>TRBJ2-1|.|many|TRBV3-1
TGTGCCAGCAGCCAAGATATAGGCAGTCTGGACGATGAGCAGTTCTTC
CASSQDIGSLDDEQFF
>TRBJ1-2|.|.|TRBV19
TGTGCCAGTAGTACGGACCTCCGGGGGGACTATGGCTACACCTTC
CASSTDLRGDYGYTF
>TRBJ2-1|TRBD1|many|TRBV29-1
TGCAGCGTTGGAACCGGGACAGCTTACAATGAGCAGTTCTTC
CSVGTGTAYNEQFF
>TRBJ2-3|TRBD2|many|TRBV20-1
TGCAGTGCTATCACTAGCGGGAGCCGCACAGATACGCAGTATTTT
CSAITSGSRTDTQYF
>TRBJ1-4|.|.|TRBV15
TGTGCCACCAGCCTTTTATACGGGTCAACTAATGAAAAACTGTTTTTT
CATSLLYGSTNEKLFF
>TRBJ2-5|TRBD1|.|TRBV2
TGTGCCACTCGGGACAGTTTGATAGAGACCCAGTACTTC
CATRDSLIETQYF
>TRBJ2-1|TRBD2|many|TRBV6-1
TGTGCCAGCAGTGTCTTAGCGGGATCCTCCTACAATGAGCAGTTCTTC
CASSVLAGSSYNEQFF
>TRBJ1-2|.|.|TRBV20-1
TGCAGTGCTATAAGCGACGAGGGCTACACCTTC
CSAISDEGYTF
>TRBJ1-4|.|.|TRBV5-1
TGCGCCAGCAGCTTGGATCTGGGGAAAAGGGAAAAACTGTTTTTT
CASSLDLGKREKLFF
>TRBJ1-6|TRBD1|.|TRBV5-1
TGCGCCAGCGGCCCCGGGACAGGTTCTGGGTCACCCCTCCACTTT
CASGPGTGSGSPLHF
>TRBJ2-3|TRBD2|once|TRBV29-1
TGCAGCAGTTCCCCGACTAGCGGGATTACTACGCAGTATTTT
CSSSPTSGITTQYF
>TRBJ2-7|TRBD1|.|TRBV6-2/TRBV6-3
TGTGCCAGCAGTTCGGGACAGGACTACGAGCAGTACTTC
CASSSGQDYEQYF
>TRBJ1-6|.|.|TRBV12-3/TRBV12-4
TGTGCCAGCAGTCTTAGGACTAGCGGACCTAATTCACCCCTCCACTTT
CASSLRTSGPNSPLHF
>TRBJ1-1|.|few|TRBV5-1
TGCGCCAGCAGCCCCAGGGAGGGGATTAACACTGAAGCTTTCTTT
CASSPREGINTEAFF
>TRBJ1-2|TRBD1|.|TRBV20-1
TGCAGTGCTAGAGGAGACACAGGGGGGGGCTACACCTTC
CSARGDTGGGYTF
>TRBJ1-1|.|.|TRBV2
TGTGCCAGCAGTGATCCGGGAGGGATGAACACTGAAGCTTTCTTT
CASSDPGGMNTEAFF
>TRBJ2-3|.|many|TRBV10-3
TGTGCCATCAGTGAGTCGAAGGGGGGGGGGACAGATACGCAGTATTTT
CAISESKGGGTDTQYF
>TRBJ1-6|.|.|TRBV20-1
TGCAGTGCCAGTATGAGAGGGGGACTAGCGGGGGGCCGATCCTATAATTCACCCCTCCACTTT
CSASMRGGLAGGRSYNSPLHF
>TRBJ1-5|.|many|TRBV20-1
TGCAGTGCTAGAGCCAATCAGCCCCAGCATTTT
CSARANQPQHF
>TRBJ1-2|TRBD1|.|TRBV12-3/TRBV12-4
TGTGCCAGCAGTTTAGTACAGGGGGCTCGGAGCTATGGCTACACCTTC
CASSLVQGARSYGYTF
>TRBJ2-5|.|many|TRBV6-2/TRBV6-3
TGTGCCAGCAGTCACGGGGATTCGGAGACCCAGTACTTC
CASSHGDSETQYF
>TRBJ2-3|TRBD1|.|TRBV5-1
TGCGCCAGCAGACAGGGGGCGCGGAATACGCAGTATTTT
CASRQGARNTQYF
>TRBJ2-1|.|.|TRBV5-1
TGCGCCAGCAGCGCCTGGCGGAACTCCTACAATGAGCAGTTCTTC
CASSAWRNSYNEQFF
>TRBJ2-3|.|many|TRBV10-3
TGTGCCACCAGTATGGGGGCTACCGGAGATACGCAGTATTTT
CATSMGATGDTQYF
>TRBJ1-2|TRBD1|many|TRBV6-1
TGTGCCAGCAATCTCGGAGACAGGGGGCTTGCGGGCTACACCTTC
CASNLGDRGLAGYTF
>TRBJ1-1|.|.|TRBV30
TGTGCCTGGAGTGGAGAGGAGGGGGGAGCTTTCTTT
CAWSGEEGGAFF